Listed below are T cell receptor beta chains from one sample, sequenced in a study of cytomegalovirus exposure and HLA in healthy donors. Assay: immunoSEQ multiplex PCR; the TCRdb copy retains only in-frame clones and omits some. The sample holds roughly 120,000 clones. The sample comprised PBMCs. The origin of the receptors is a man aged 40-55 years in good health and CMV-seropositive. Both conserved end residues are part of each CDR3. The order of the fields is D gene, J gene, V gene, CDR3 length, CDR3 DNA, CDR3 protein. A D gene is named only where the DNA matches it firmly.

d_call: -; j_call: TRBJ2-5; v_call: TRBV5-6; cdr3_length: 14; cdr3_nt: TGTGCCAGCAGCCTAAGGGGCATCCAAGAGACCCAGTACTTC; cdr3_aa: CASSLRGIQETQYF
d_call: TRBD1; j_call: TRBJ2-7; v_call: TRBV18; cdr3_length: 15; cdr3_nt: TGTGCCAGCTCACCGGCCGTGGGACAGGGGGCTAGGCAGTACTTC; cdr3_aa: CASSPAVGQGARQYF
d_call: -; j_call: TRBJ2-1; v_call: TRBV18; cdr3_length: 15; cdr3_nt: TGTGCCAGCTCACCGACGGAGGGCTCCTACAATGAGCAGTTCTTC; cdr3_aa: CASSPTEGSYNEQFF
d_call: TRBD2; j_call: TRBJ2-2; v_call: TRBV6-6; cdr3_length: 16; cdr3_nt: TGTGCCAGCTCCCACGGGGCCGCGGGAGATACCGGGGAGCTGTTTTTT; cdr3_aa: CASSHGAAGDTGELFF
d_call: TRBD2; j_call: TRBJ2-1; v_call: TRBV6-1; cdr3_length: 15; cdr3_nt: TGTGCCAGCAGTGGGACTAGCGGTAATTACAATGAGCAGTTCTTC; cdr3_aa: CASSGTSGNYNEQFF
d_call: TRBD2; j_call: TRBJ2-1; v_call: TRBV7-6; cdr3_length: 17; cdr3_nt: TGTGCCAGCAGCCCCCCTCTTTGGGAGGGCCTTTTAAATGAGCAGTTCTTC; cdr3_aa: CASSPPLWEGLLNEQFF
d_call: TRBD2; j_call: TRBJ2-1; v_call: TRBV30; cdr3_length: 14; cdr3_nt: TGTGCCTGGAATGGAGTAGCGGGCTACAATGAGCAGTTCTTC; cdr3_aa: CAWNGVAGYNEQFF
d_call: TRBD2; j_call: TRBJ2-7; v_call: TRBV28; cdr3_length: 16; cdr3_nt: TGTGCCAGCAGTCCCTGGACTAGCGGAACCTCCTACGAGCAGTACTTC; cdr3_aa: CASSPWTSGTSYEQYF
d_call: TRBD1; j_call: TRBJ2-7; v_call: TRBV2; cdr3_length: 15; cdr3_nt: TGTGCCAGCAGTGGAACCGGGACAGGGACCTACGAGCAGTACTTC; cdr3_aa: CASSGTGTGTYEQYF
d_call: TRBD2; j_call: TRBJ2-7; v_call: TRBV5-1; cdr3_length: 15; cdr3_nt: TGCGCCAGCAGCTTGCTCCCTAGCGGGAGCTACGAGCAGTACTTC; cdr3_aa: CASSLLPSGSYEQYF
d_call: -; j_call: TRBJ1-3; v_call: TRBV7-3; cdr3_length: 14; cdr3_nt: TGTGCCAGCAGCTTAAGTCCAGCTGGAAACACCATATATTTT; cdr3_aa: CASSLSPAGNTIYF
d_call: TRBD1; j_call: TRBJ2-5; v_call: TRBV7-9; cdr3_length: 15; cdr3_nt: TGTGCCAGCAGCTTTGACAGGGGAGTAGGGGAGACCCAGTACTTC; cdr3_aa: CASSFDRGVGETQYF
d_call: TRBD1; j_call: TRBJ1-5; v_call: TRBV28; cdr3_length: 16; cdr3_nt: TGTGCCAGCAGGTTGGGACAGGGGCATAGCAATCAGCCCCAGCATTTT; cdr3_aa: CASRLGQGHSNQPQHF
d_call: TRBD2; j_call: TRBJ2-7; v_call: TRBV4-2; cdr3_length: 16; cdr3_nt: TGTGCCAGCAGCCAAACCGGGGCGGGAGGGAGCTACGAGCAGTACTTC; cdr3_aa: CASSQTGAGGSYEQYF
d_call: TRBD2; j_call: TRBJ2-5; v_call: TRBV5-1; cdr3_length: 16; cdr3_nt: TGCGCCAGCAGCTCCCCTCGAGCGGGATACCAAGAGACCCAGTACTTC; cdr3_aa: CASSSPRAGYQETQYF
d_call: TRBD1; j_call: TRBJ2-7; v_call: TRBV27; cdr3_length: 15; cdr3_nt: TGTGCCAGCAGTTCCCGACAGGGAAGACACTACGAGCAGTACTTC; cdr3_aa: CASSSRQGRHYEQYF
d_call: -; j_call: TRBJ1-6; v_call: TRBV7-9; cdr3_length: 15; cdr3_nt: TGTGCCAGCAGCCGCTCCGGGACACCCGTTTTGTCCCTCCACTTT; cdr3_aa: CASSRSGTPVLSLHF
d_call: TRBD1; j_call: TRBJ1-5; v_call: TRBV15; cdr3_length: 15; cdr3_nt: TGTGCCACCAGCAGACCAGGGGGAAACGGTCAGCCCCAGCATTTT; cdr3_aa: CATSRPGGNGQPQHF
d_call: TRBD2; j_call: TRBJ2-7; v_call: TRBV10-2; cdr3_length: 15; cdr3_nt: TGCGCCAGCAGCGTTACTAGCGGGAGGGCCTACGAGCAGTACTTC; cdr3_aa: CASSVTSGRAYEQYF
d_call: TRBD2; j_call: TRBJ2-7; v_call: TRBV4-2; cdr3_length: 18; cdr3_nt: TGTGCCAGCAGCCAAGATCCCGGGGCCGGGGGGGTTACCTACGAGCAGTACTTC; cdr3_aa: CASSQDPGAGGVTYEQYF
d_call: -; j_call: TRBJ2-7; v_call: TRBV7-6; cdr3_length: 14; cdr3_nt: TGTGCCAGCAGCTTAGATGGTAGTGCCTACGAGCAGTACTTC; cdr3_aa: CASSLDGSAYEQYF
d_call: TRBD1; j_call: TRBJ1-2; v_call: TRBV4-2; cdr3_length: 14; cdr3_nt: TGTGCCAGCAGCCGAACCGACAGGGGAGGTGGCTACACCTTC; cdr3_aa: CASSRTDRGGGYTF
d_call: -; j_call: TRBJ1-5; v_call: TRBV7-8; cdr3_length: 14; cdr3_nt: TGTGCCAGCAGCTTAAGTTGGCAGGGACAGCCCCAGCATTTT; cdr3_aa: CASSLSWQGQPQHF
d_call: -; j_call: TRBJ1-1; v_call: TRBV5-1; cdr3_length: 15; cdr3_nt: TGCGCCAGCAGCTTGGAGGGGCAGGGGAACACTGAAGCTTTCTTT; cdr3_aa: CASSLEGQGNTEAFF